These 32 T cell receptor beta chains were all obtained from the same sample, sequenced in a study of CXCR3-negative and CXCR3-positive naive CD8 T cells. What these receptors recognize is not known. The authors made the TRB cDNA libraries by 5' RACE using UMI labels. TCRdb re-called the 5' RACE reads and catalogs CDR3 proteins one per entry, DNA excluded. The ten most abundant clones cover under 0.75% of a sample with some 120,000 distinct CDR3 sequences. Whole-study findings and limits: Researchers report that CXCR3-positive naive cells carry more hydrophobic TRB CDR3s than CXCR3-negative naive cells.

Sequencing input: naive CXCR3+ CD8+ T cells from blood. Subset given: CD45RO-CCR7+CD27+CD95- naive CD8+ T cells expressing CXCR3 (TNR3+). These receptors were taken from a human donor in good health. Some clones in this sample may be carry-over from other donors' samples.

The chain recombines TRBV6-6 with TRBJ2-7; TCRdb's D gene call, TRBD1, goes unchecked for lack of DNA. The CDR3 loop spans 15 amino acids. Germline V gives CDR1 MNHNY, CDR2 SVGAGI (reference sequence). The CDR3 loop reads CASSLHIPDGYEQYF.

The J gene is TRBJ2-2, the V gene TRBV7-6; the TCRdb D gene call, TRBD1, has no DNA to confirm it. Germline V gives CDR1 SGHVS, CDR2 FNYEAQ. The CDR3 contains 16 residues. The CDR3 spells CASSLLTGEDTGELFF. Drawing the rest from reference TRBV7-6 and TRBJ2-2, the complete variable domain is GAGVSQSPRYKVTKRGQDVALRCDPISGHVSLYWYRQALGQGPEFLTYFNYEAQQDKSGLPNDRFSAERPEGSISTLTIQRTEQRDSAMYRCASSLLTGEDTGELFFGEGSRLTVL.

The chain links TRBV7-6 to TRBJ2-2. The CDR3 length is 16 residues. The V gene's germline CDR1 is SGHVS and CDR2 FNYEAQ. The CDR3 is CASSLFLAQNTGELFF.

The CDR3 sequence is CASSPLKGTRFGPSADF. The rearrangement joins TRBV27 to TRBJ1-2; the D gene TCRdb calls, TRBD1, cannot be checked with no DNA. The CDR3 length is 17 residues. The germline V gene has CDR1 MNHEY and CDR2 SMNVEV (reference sequence).

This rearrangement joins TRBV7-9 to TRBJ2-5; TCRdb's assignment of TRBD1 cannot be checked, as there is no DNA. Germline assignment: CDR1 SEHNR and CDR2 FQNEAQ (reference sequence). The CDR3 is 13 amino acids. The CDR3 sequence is CASSAGREETQYF.

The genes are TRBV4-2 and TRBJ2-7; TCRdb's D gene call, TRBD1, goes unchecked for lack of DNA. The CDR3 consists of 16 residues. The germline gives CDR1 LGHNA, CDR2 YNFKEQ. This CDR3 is CASSQNSGSAGYEQYF.

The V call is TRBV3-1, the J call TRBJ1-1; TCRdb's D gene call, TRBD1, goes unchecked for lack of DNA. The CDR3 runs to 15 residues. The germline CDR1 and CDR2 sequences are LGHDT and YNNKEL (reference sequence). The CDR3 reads CASSPQGTVNTEAFF. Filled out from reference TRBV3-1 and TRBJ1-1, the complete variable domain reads DTAVSQTPKYLVTQMGNDKSIKCEQNLGHDTMYWYKQDSKKFLKIMFSYNNKELIINETVPNRFSPKSPDKAHLNLHINSLELGDSAVYFCASSPQGTVNTEAFFGQGTRLTVV.

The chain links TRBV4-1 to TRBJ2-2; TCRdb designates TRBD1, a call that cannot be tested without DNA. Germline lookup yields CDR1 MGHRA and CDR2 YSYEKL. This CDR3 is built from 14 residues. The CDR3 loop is CASSPPVGTGELFF.

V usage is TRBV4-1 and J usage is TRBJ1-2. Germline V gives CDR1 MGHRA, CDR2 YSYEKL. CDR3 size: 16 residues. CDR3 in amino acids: CASSQTLGAANYGYTF.

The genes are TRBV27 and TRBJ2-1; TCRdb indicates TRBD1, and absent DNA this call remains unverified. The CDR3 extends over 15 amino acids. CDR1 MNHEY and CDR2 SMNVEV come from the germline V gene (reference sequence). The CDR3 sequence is CASSLGHSLNNEQFF.

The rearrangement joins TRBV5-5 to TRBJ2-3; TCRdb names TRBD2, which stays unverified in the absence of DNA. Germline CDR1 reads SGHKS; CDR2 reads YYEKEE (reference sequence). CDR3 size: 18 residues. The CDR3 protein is CASSLEWATSTSTDTQYF.

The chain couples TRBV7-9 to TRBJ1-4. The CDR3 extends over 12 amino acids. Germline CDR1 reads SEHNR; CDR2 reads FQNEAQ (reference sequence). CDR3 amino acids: CASGSLNEKLFF.

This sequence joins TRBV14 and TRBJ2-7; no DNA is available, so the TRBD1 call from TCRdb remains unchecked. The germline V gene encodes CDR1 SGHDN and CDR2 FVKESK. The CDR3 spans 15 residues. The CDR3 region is CASSKYRASSYEQYF.

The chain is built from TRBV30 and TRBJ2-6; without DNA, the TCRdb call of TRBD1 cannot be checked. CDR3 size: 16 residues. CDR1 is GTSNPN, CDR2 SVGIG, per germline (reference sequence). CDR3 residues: CAWSGQGAEGANVLTF.

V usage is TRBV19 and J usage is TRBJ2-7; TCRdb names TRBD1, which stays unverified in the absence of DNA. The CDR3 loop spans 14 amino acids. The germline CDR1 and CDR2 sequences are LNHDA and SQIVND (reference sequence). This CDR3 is CASSIDSGAYEQYF.

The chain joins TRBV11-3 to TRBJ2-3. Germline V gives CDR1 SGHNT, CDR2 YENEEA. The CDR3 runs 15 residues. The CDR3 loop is CASSLDDTVTDTQYF. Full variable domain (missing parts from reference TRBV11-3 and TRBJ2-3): EAGVVQSPRYKIIEKKQPVAFWCNPISGHNTLYWYLQNLGQGPELLIRYENEEAVDDSQLPKDRFSAERLKGVDSTLKIQPAELGDSAVYLCASSLDDTVTDTQYFGPGTRLTVL.

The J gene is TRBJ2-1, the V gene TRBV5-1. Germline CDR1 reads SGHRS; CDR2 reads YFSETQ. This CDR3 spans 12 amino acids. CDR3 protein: CASSWGYNEQFF.

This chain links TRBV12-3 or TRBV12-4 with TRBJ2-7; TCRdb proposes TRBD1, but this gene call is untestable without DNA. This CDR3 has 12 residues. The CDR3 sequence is CASGDQGYEQYF.

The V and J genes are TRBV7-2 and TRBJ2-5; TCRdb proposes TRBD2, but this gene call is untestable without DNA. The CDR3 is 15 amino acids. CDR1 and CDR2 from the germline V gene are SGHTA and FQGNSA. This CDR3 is CASSSPSGETETQYF. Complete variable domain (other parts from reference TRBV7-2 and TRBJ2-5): GAGVSQSPSNKVTEKGKDVELRCDPISGHTALYWYRQSLGQGLEFLIYFQGNSAPDKSGLPSDRFSAERTGGSVSTLTIQRTQQEDSAVYLCASSSPSGETETQYFGPGTRLLVL.

This chain's CDR3 is CASSANSGNEQYF. The V and J genes are TRBV7-9 and TRBJ2-7; TCRdb calls TRBD2, which cannot be checked without DNA. Germline V gene sequence: CDR1 SEHNR, CDR2 FQNEAQ (reference sequence). This CDR3 comprises 13 residues.

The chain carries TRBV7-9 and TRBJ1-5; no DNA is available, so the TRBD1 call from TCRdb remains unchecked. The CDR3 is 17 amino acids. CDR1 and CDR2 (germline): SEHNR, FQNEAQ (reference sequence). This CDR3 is CASSSTGGGPEGQPQHF.

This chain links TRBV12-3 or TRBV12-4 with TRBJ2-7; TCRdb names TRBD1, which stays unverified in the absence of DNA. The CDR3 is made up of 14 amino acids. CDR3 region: CASTTVDRGYEQYF.

The CDR3 sequence: CASSDLNRSPISRRCCGYTF. The chain combines TRBV10-1 with TRBJ1-2; the D call of TRBD1 rests on TCRdb alone, since no DNA is present to check it. Germline V gene lookup returns CDR1 WNHNN and CDR2 SYGVQD (reference sequence). The CDR3 consists of 20 residues.

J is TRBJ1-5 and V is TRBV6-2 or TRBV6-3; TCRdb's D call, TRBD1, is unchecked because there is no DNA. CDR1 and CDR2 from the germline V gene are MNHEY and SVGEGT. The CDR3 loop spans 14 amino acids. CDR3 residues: CASRVQGAYQPQHF.

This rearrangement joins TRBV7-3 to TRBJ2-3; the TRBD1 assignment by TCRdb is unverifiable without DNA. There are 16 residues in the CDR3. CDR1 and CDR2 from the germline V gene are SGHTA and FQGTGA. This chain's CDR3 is CASSTKGQGITDTQYF.

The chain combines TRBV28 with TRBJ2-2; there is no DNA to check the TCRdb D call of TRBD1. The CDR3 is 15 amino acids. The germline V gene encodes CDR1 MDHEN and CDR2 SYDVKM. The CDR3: CASTNRMGGPGELFF.

CDR3 sequence reads: CASSLTGIGYEQYF. The rearrangement joins TRBV28 to TRBJ2-7. The CDR3 length is 14 residues. The germline V gene encodes CDR1 MDHEN and CDR2 SYDVKM.

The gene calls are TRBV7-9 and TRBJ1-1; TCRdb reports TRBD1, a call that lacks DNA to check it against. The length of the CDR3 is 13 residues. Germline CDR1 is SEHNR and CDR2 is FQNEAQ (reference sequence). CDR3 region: CASTKPGGIEAFF.

The CDR3 loop reads CASSKYGGAKNIQYF. V and J are TRBV5-1 and TRBJ2-4; TCRdb calls TRBD2, which cannot be checked without DNA. CDR1 is SGHRS, CDR2 YFSETQ, per germline. This CDR3 is 15 amino acids long. Combining the CDR3 with reference TRBV5-1 and TRBJ2-4 gives the whole variable domain KAGVTQTPRYLIKTRGQQVTLSCSPISGHRSVSWYQQTPGQGLQFLFEYFSETQRNKGNFPGRFSGRQFSNSRSEMNVSTLELGDSALYLCASSKYGGAKNIQYFGAGTRLSVL.

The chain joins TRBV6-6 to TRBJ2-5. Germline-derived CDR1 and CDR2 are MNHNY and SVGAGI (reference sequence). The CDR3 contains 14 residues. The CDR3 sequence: CDSSYRTNQETQYF.

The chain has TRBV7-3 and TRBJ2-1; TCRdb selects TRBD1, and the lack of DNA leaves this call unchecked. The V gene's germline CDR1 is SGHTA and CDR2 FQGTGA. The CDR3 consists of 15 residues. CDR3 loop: CASSPMGADSNEQFF.

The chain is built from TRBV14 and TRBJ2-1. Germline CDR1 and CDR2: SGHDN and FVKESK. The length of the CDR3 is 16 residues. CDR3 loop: CASSQEGLAGYNEQFF.